The 5 T cell receptor beta chains reported below all come from one sample, sequenced in a study of Graves' ophthalmopathy and Graves' hyperthyroidism. The authors amplified TCR beta CDR3 regions from RNA transcripts. RT-PCR with HTBI primers came first, then second-round multiplex PCR. TCRdb ran MiXCR on the multiplex PCR reads and lists one entry per CDR3 protein. The sample has about 240,000 distinct CDR3 sequences, around 50% seen once; the top ten hold less than 60%. The sequenced sample consisted of peripheral blood. These receptors all come from an adult man with Graves' ophthalmopathy.

Regarding this clonotype: Being one base from a much bigger clone, this may be a read error. The V gene is TRBV7-9, the J gene TRBJ1-1; D perhaps matches TRBD1 (6 bases). The germline V gene encodes CDR1 SEHNR and CDR2 FQNEAQ (reference sequence). This CDR3 comprises 16 residues. V was pared by 6 bases and J by 4 bases, with 21 bases between. For the CDR3, the DNA is TGTGCCAGCAGTGAAGCGGGAGGACGGGGGCGCACTGAAGCTTTCTTT. Protein product: CASSEAGGRGRTEAFF.

This chain connects TRBV12-3 or TRBV12-4 to TRBJ2-5, with D perhaps being TRBD1 or TRBD2 (5 bases each). Trimming cost V 8 bases and J 5 bases, with 15 bases left between them. The CDR3 has 13 residues. In nucleotides, the CDR3 is TGTGCCAGCTTCCCGGGTGGGGGTGAGACCCAGTACTTC. Translated: CASFPGGGETQYF.

The rearrangement links TRBV19 to TRBJ2-7; D possibly corresponds to TRBD1 (7 bases). The CDR3 has 16 residues. V lost 6 bases to trimming and J lost 3 bases, with 21 bases between them. Germline V gives CDR1 LNHDA, CDR2 SQIVND (reference sequence). The CDR3 bases are TGTGCCAGTAGAGATGATCAGGGGGGCGGAGTCTACGAGCAGTACTTC. Translating gives CASRDDQGGGVYEQYF.

The chain uses TRBV3-1 and TRBJ2-7; possibly TRBD1 for D (6 bases). CDR1 is LGHDT and CDR2 is YNNKEL in the germline V gene (reference sequence). CDR3 size: 14 residues. Trimming shortened V by 8 bases and J by 1 base, and 15 bases separated the two germline ends. The CDR3 DNA is TGTGCCAGCTCCCCTACTACAGGGTCCTACGAGCAGTACTTC. It encodes CASSPTTGSYEQYF.

The CDR3 region is CSALGQGSGNQPQHF. For the CDR3, the DNA is TGCAGTGCTCTCGGACAGGGAAGTGGAAATCAGCCCCAGCATTTT. The V gene is TRBV20-1, the J gene TRBJ1-5, with 8 bases identical to TRBD1. Germline V gene lookup returns CDR1 DFQATT and CDR2 SNEGSKA (reference sequence). This CDR3 spans 15 amino acids. The V segment lost 5 bases and the J segment 4 bases; nucleotides outside the gene matches: 10.